Below, 20 T cell receptor beta chains from the same sample are listed, as sequenced in a study of CD8 T cells in Susac syndrome. It was with random hexamers that about 0.45 to 1 ug RNA was reverse transcribed. TCRdb passed the immunoSEQ multiplex PCR reads through MiXCR, listing each CDR3 protein once. Of 150,000 to 190,000 distinct CDR3 sequences in the sample, around 95% were seen once. The specimen was CD8+ T cells from PBMCs. The receptors come from a human donor with multiple sclerosis.

For this clonotype: A junction end diverges from the germline sequence, so it may reflect a read error. The chain joins TRBV29-1 to TRBJ2-7; D may be TRBD2 (6 bases). CDR3 size: 12 residues. The germline CDR1 and CDR2 sequences are SQVTM and ANQGSEA. The CDR3, as DNA: TGCAGCGCTGAAACCGGGAGCTACGAGCAGTACTTC. The encoded protein is CSAETGSYEQYF.

This clonotype showed up just once. V usage is TRBV7-9 and J usage is TRBJ1-1; no definite D call. With 5 bases removed from V and 0 bases from J, the gap between germline ends came to 10 bases. The CDR3 is 14 residues long. Germline CDR1 reads SEHNR; CDR2 reads FQNEAQ (reference sequence). The CDR3: CASSGSMLNTEAFF. The CDR3 DNA reads as TGTGCCAGCAGCGGGAGTATGCTGAACACTGAAGCTTTCTTT.

J is TRBJ1-1 and V is TRBV6-1; D ambiguous. The CDR3 sequence is 12 residues long. The germline V and J ends were trimmed by 5 bases and 3 bases, with 7 bases remaining between them. The germline V gene encodes CDR1 MNHNS and CDR2 SASEGT. This chain's CDR3 is CASSPTYTEAFF. The CDR3, as DNA: TGTGCCAGCAGTCCCACCTACACTGAAGCTTTCTTT.

This clonotype has only a few counts. The chain is built from TRBV27 and TRBJ1-5; 8 nucleotides align to TRBD1. The CDR3 consists of 14 residues. V trimming: 3 bases; J trimming: 2 bases; junction bases outside the gene matches: 0. Germline lookup yields CDR1 MNHEY and CDR2 SMNVEV (reference sequence). The DNA of the CDR3 is TGTGCCAGCAGTTTGACAGGGGGCAATCAGCCCCAGCATTTT. Protein product: CASSLTGGNQPQHF.

This sequence joins TRBV11-2 and TRBJ2-7; tentatively, D is TRBD2 (5 bases). Between the trimmed V and J ends, which lost 1 base and 0 bases, there was a span of 13 bases. Germline lookup yields CDR1 SGHAT and CDR2 FQNNGV. The length of the CDR3 is 16 residues. Here the CDR3 DNA reads TGTGCCAGCAGCTTAGGGTACGGACTGCACTCCTACGAGCAGTACTTC. This translates into CASSLGYGLHSYEQYF. The full variable domain, rest sourced from reference TRBV11-2 and TRBJ2-7, is EAGVAQSPRYKIIEKRQSVAFWCNPISGHATLYWYQQILGQGPKLLIQFQNNGVVDDSQLPKDRFSAERLKGVDSTLKIQPAKLEDSAVYLCASSLGYGLHSYEQYFGPGTRLTVT.

This chain links TRBV6-5 with TRBJ2-3; D is uncertain. Trimming shortened V by 0 bases and J by 2 bases, and 6 bases separated the two germline ends. The germline V gene encodes CDR1 MNHEY and CDR2 SVGAGI. This CDR3 region has 14 residues. In DNA form, the CDR3 reads TGTGCCAGCAGTTACTCCCACCCCACAGATACGCAGTATTTT. Amino acid sequence: CASSYSHPTDTQYF.

The rearrangement links TRBV25-1 to TRBJ1-1; D is unclear. The CDR3 covers 11 residues. Germline V CDR1 and CDR2: MGHDK, SYGVNS. The germline V and J ends were trimmed by 4 bases and 5 bases, with 5 bases remaining between them. The DNA of the CDR3 is TGTGCCAGCAGTGCCGTTACTGAAGCTTTCTTT. This gives the protein CASSAVTEAFF.

This chain connects TRBV11-2 to TRBJ2-5; the D is unclear. The CDR3 contains 13 residues. CDR1 and CDR2 (germline): SGHAT, FQNNGV. V dropped 5 bases and J dropped 4 bases, with 11 bases sitting between them. CDR3 loop: CASSPRATETQYF. CDR3 nucleotides: TGTGCCAGCAGCCCCCGAGCCACAGAGACCCAGTACTTC. Full variable domain (outside the CDR3, taken from reference TRBV11-2 and TRBJ2-5): EAGVAQSPRYKIIEKRQSVAFWCNPISGHATLYWYQQILGQGPKLLIQFQNNGVVDDSQLPKDRFSAERLKGVDSTLKIQPAKLEDSAVYLCASSPRATETQYFGPGTRLLVL.

This chain joins TRBV29-1 and TRBJ1-2; no reliable D call. CDR3 length: 14 residues. Germline V gene lookup returns CDR1 SQVTM and CDR2 ANQGSEA. The V end lost 7 bases, the J end lost 4 bases, and 19 bases lay between the germline ends. DNA of the CDR3: TGCAGCGCCCACAGTTCCCTCTCCCGCTATGGCTACACCTTC. Protein product: CSAHSSLSRYGYTF.

The V call is TRBV2, the J call TRBJ2-3, with 8 bases fitting TRBD2. The germline V gene encodes CDR1 SNHLY and CDR2 FYNNEI. V was clipped by 6 bases and J by 2 bases; unmatched bases: 7. The CDR3 is 15 amino acids. DNA of the CDR3: TGTGCCAGCAGAGCCTCGGGGGGGTACACAGATACGCAGTATTTT. Its protein is CASRASGGYTDTQYF. The variable domain in full, completed from reference TRBV2 and TRBJ2-3, reads EPEVTQTPSHQVTQMGQEVILRCVPISNHLYFYWYRQILGQKVEFLVSFYNNEISEKSEIFDDQFSVERPDGSNFTLKIRSTKLEDSAMYFCASRASGGYTDTQYFGPGTRLTVL.

This chain connects TRBV5-6 to TRBJ2-7, with 7 bases that match TRBD1. This CDR3 has 13 amino acids. Trimming cost V 4 bases and J 3 bases; bases outside gene matches: 4. The germline gives CDR1 SGHDT, CDR2 YYEEEE. The CDR3 reads CASSRGQSYEQYF. CDR3 in DNA: TGTGCCAGCAGCCGGGGACAGAGCTACGAGCAGTACTTC.

This rearrangement joins TRBV27 to TRBJ1-1; maybe TRBD1 (6 bases). The CDR3 is 16 amino acids. V was trimmed by 1 base and J by 3 bases, leaving 15 bases between them. Germline assignment: CDR1 MNHEY and CDR2 SMNVEV (reference sequence). The DNA for the CDR3 is TGTGCCAGCAGTTTATTCCCGGGGGCGCGAGACACTGAAGCTTTCTTT. Encoded protein: CASSLFPGARDTEAFF.

This sequence joins TRBV9 and TRBJ2-5; D call uncertain. CDR3 size: 14 residues. CDR1 SGDLS and CDR2 YYNGEE come from the germline V gene. V was trimmed by 3 bases and J by 1 base, leaving 10 bases between them. The CDR3 DNA reads as TGTGCCAGCAGCGGGTCAGGAGTCCAAGAGACCCAGTACTTC. Amino acid sequence: CASSGSGVQETQYF.

The chain carries TRBV9 and TRBJ1-1, with D tentatively TRBD1 (5 bases). Trimming cost V 4 bases and J 8 bases, with 15 bases left between them. Germline V gene sequence: CDR1 SGDLS, CDR2 YYNGEE. This CDR3 spans 13 amino acids. The CDR3 DNA follows: TGTGCCAGCAGCCATGCAGGGAGTGGAGAAGCTTTCTTT. This sequence encodes CASSHAGSGEAFF.

The J gene is TRBJ2-7, the V gene TRBV11-2, with D perhaps TRBD1 (7 bases). Trimming left V 5 bases short and J 3 bases short, with 20 bases between. The CDR3 extends over 16 amino acids. In germline, CDR1 is SGHAT, CDR2 FQNNGV. This CDR3 reads CASSPREGGQLYEQYF. CDR3 sequence (DNA): TGTGCCAGCAGCCCCCGTGAGGGGGGACAGCTCTACGAGCAGTACTTC.

The genes are TRBV3-1 and TRBJ1-1, with D perhaps TRBD1 (5 bases). V was cut by 4 bases and J by 3 bases, with 15 bases left in between. Germline V gene sequence: CDR1 LGHDT, CDR2 YNNKEL (reference sequence). The CDR3 runs 15 residues. For the CDR3, the DNA is TGTGCCAGCAGCCCCCATTCGGGGGGGGACACTGAAGCTTTCTTT. This sequence encodes CASSPHSGGDTEAFF. The variable domain in full, with the rest retrieved from reference TRBV3-1 and TRBJ1-1, is DTAVSQTPKYLVTQMGNDKSIKCEQNLGHDTMYWYKQDSKKFLKIMFSYNNKELIINETVPNRFSPKSPDKAHLNLHINSLELGDSAVYFCASSPHSGGDTEAFFGQGTRLTVV.

V and J are TRBV15 and TRBJ1-2, with a weak D call TRBD1 (5 bases). CDR3 length equals 16 residues. Looked up from germline, CDR1 is LNHNV and CDR2 is YYDKDF (reference sequence). The germline V and J ends were trimmed by 5 bases and 4 bases, with 20 bases remaining between them. The CDR3 region is CATSLTRAAGAYGYTF. The CDR3 DNA follows: TGTGCCACCAGCCTTACTCGGGCAGCTGGGGCCTATGGCTACACCTTC.

V usage is TRBV20-1 and J usage is TRBJ2-1; tentatively, D is TRBD1 (5 bases). Trimming cost V 6 bases and J 4 bases, with 7 bases left between them. The V gene's germline CDR1 is DFQATT and CDR2 SNEGSKA (reference sequence). This CDR3 contains 11 residues. The CDR3 here is CSAPGYNEQFF. The CDR3 region has the DNA TGCAGTGCCCCAGGGTACAATGAGCAGTTCTTC.

This CDR3 reads CASSQDGPEAFF. The CDR3 region has the DNA TGTGCCAGCAGCCAAGATGGTCCAGAAGCTTTCTTT. The V gene is TRBV14, the J gene TRBJ1-1; the D is unclear. CDR1 and CDR2 from the germline V gene are SGHDN and FVKESK. The ends were cut back, 0 bases at V and 8 bases at J, with 7 bases in the middle. The CDR3 runs to 12 residues.

The rearrangement uses TRBV29-1 and TRBJ2-2; unclear D gene. V was pared by 4 bases and J by 0 bases, with 3 bases between. The CDR3 runs 12 residues. Germline CDR1 and CDR2: SQVTM and ANQGSEA. The CDR3 nucleotides read TGCAGCGTTGCAGCGAACACCGGGGAGCTGTTTTTT. Translation gives CSVAANTGELFF.